One and the same sample provided the 3 T cell receptor beta chains below, sequenced in a study of identical twins. Using its own MiXCR run on the 5' RACE reads, TCRdb lists one record per CDR3 protein. The table has approximately 550,000 distinct CDR3 sequences, 20% to 25% seen once. These records were also assigned to another study, of yellow fever vaccine responses in identical twins.

Sequencing used CD4+ T cells sorted from blood. These receptors were collected from a woman aged 18-30 years in good health.

This sequence joins TRBV20-1 and TRBJ2-7; D may be TRBD2 (5 bases). Trimming stripped 3 bases from V and 5 bases from J, with 5 bases between. This CDR3 has 10 amino acids. Germline values: CDR1 DFQATT, CDR2 SNEGSKA (reference sequence). DNA of the CDR3: TGCAGTGCTAGTAGCGACGAGCAGTACTTC. Protein: CSASSDEQYF.

The V gene is TRBV7-8, the J gene TRBJ1-1; no clear D gene. V lost 4 bases and J lost 3, with 18 bases in between. CDR3 size: 16 residues. Germline lookup yields CDR1 SGHVS and CDR2 FQNEAQ. The CDR3 loop is CASSSGPREVHTEAFF. CDR3 in DNA: TGTGCCAGCAGCTCCGGGCCCCGAGAAGTTCACACTGAAGCTTTCTTT.

This clonotype has ten or more counts. The chain employs TRBV12-3 or TRBV12-4 and TRBJ1-1; D possibly corresponds to TRBD1 (5 bases). V lost 6 bases and J lost 2, with 10 bases in between. CDR3 size: 13 residues. The CDR3, as DNA: TGTGCCAGCAGACCAGGACAAAACACTGAAGCTTTCTTT. This codes for CASRPGQNTEAFF.